This T cell receptor beta chain comes out of a study of shared clonotypes between healthy human individuals. This clone was counted once. Germline V CDR1 and CDR2: SGDLS, YYNGEE. Trimming took 0 bases from V and 7 from J, leaving 9 bases between them. The CDR3 spans 13 residues. Naive CD8 cells, CD45RO-negative and positively selected for CCR7, excluded terminally differentiated effector memory CD45RA+ cells. This table comes from immunoSEQ multiplex PCR, and its TCRdb copy is limited to in-frame clones, with some not included. Here the sample spans approximately 2,000,000 clones, 80% to 95% being singletons.

Sequenced: naive CD8+ T cells from PBMCs. This clonotype was obtained from a man aged 18 to 30 in good health. Some clones in this sample may be carry-over from other donors' samples. J is TRBJ2-3 and V is TRBV9; no clear D gene. CDR3 in amino acids: CASSVGTPNTQYF. CDR3 DNA sequence: TGTGCCAGCAGCGTAGGCACCCCCAATACGCAGTATTTT.